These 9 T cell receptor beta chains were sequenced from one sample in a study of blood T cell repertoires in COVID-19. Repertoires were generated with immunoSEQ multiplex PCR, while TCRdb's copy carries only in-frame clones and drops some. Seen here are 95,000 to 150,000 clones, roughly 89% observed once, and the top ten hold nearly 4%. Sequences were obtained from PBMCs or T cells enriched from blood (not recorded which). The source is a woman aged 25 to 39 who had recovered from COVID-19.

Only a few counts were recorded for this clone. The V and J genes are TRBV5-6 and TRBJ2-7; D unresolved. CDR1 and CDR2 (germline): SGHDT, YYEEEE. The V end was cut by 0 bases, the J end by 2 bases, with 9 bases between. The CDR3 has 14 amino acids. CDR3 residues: CASSLVSSPYEQYF. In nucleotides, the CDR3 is TGTGCCAGCAGCTTGGTTAGTTCCCCCTACGAGCAGTACTTC.

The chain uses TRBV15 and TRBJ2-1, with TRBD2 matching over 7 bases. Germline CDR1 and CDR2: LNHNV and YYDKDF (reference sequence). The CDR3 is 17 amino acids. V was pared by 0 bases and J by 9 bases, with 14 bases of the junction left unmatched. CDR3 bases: TGTGCCACCAGCAGAGATCCTTCGGCGGGAGCTTCTAGTGAGCAGTTCTTC. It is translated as CATSRDPSAGASSEQFF.

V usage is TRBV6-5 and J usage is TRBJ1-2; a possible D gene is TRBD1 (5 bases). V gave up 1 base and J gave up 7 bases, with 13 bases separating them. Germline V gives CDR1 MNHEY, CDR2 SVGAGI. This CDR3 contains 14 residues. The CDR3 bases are TGTGCCAGCAGTTACTATTCAGGGTGGGTTGGCTACACCTTC. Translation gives CASSYYSGWVGYTF.

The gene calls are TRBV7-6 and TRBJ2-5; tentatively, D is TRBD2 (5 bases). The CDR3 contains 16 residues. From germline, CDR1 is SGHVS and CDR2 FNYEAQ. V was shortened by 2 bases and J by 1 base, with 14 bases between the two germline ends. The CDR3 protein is CASSLLAGPGQETQYF. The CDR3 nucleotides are TGTGCCAGCAGCTTATTGGCGGGCCCCGGCCAAGAGACCCAGTACTTC.

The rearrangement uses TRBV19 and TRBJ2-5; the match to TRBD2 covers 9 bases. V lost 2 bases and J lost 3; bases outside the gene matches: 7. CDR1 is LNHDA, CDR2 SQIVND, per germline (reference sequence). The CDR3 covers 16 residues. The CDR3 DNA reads TGTGCCAGTAGTATACTCCCGACTAGCGGCAAAGAGACCCAGTACTTC. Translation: CASSILPTSGKETQYF.

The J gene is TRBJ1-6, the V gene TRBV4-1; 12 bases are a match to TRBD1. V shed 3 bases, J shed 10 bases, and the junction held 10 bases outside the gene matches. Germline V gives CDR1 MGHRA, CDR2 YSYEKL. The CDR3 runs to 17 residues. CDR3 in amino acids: CASSHPGTGGRGSPLHF. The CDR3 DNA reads TGCGCCAGCAGCCATCCCGGGACAGGGGGCAGAGGGTCACCCCTCCACTTT.

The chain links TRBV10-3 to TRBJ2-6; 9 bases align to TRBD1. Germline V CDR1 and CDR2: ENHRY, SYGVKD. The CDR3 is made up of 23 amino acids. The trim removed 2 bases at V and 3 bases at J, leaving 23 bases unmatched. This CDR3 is CAISEVAPLTRDRAGYGANVLTF. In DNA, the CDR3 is TGTGCCATCAGTGAGGTGGCCCCGCTTACCCGGGACAGGGCGGGGTATGGGGCCAACGTCCTGACTTTC.

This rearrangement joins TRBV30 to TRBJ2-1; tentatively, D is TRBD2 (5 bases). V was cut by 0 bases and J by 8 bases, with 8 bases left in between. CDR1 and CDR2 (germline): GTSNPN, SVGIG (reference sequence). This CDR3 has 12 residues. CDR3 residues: CAWSVSEDEQFF. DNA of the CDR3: TGTGCCTGGAGTGTTAGCGAAGATGAGCAGTTCTTC.

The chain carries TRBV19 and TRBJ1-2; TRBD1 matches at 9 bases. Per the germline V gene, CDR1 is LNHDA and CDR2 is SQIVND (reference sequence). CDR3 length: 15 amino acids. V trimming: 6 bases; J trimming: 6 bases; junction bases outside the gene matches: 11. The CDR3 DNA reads TGTGCCAGTAGCGACTATTCTGGGACAGGGAATGGCTACACCTTC. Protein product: CASSDYSGTGNGYTF.